Below, 31 T cell receptor beta chains from the same sample are listed, as sequenced in a study of blood T cell repertoires in COVID-19. Measured with immunoSEQ multiplex PCR; TCRdb has only the in-frame clones, and not every one. In the table there are about 300,000 clones, under 90% of which are singletons. Sequenced input: PBMCs or T cells enriched from blood (not recorded which). The source of these receptors is a young man who had recovered from COVID-19.

The count of this clone is one. The J gene is TRBJ1-2, the V gene TRBV2, with D perhaps matching TRBD1 (5 bases). The CDR3 totals 11 residues. The V and J ends lost 7 bases and 2 bases respectively, with 5 bases between them. Germline V gives CDR1 SNHLY, CDR2 FYNNEI. The CDR3 coding sequence is TGTGCCAGCAAGGGGAACTATGGCTACACCTTC. Protein sequence: CASKGNYGYTF.

The rearrangement uses TRBV7-8 and TRBJ2-7; possibly TRBD2 for D (6 bases). CDR3 size: 15 residues. Trimming stripped 4 bases from V and 3 bases from J, with 16 bases between. Germline V CDR1 and CDR2: SGHVS, FQNEAQ. The CDR3 loop reads CASSSRRGSHYEQYF. The CDR3 DNA is TGTGCCAGCAGCTCCCGACGGGGGAGTCACTACGAGCAGTACTTC.

The rearrangement uses TRBV4-1 and TRBJ2-7; D may be TRBD2 (5 bases). The CDR3 runs to 13 residues. Per the germline V gene, CDR1 is MGHRA and CDR2 is YSYEKL. Between the trimmed V and J ends, which lost 6 bases and 7 bases, there was a span of 16 bases. CDR3 protein: CASSSSGSGEQYF. CDR3 DNA: TGCGCCAGCAGTTCAAGCGGTTCCGGGGAGCAGTACTTC.

V gene TRBV24-1 combines with J gene TRBJ2-1, with TRBD2 as a possible D gene (6 bases). Trimming shortened V by 4 bases and J by 7 bases, and 13 bases separated the two germline ends. This CDR3 spans 14 amino acids. Germline CDR1 KGHDR, CDR2 SFDVKD. CDR3 loop: CATSDSSRGNEQFF. The CDR3 bases are TGTGCCACCAGTGACAGTTCCCGGGGGAATGAGCAGTTCTTC.

The V gene is TRBV5-4, the J gene TRBJ2-7; possible D gene TRBD2, 6 bases. There are 14 residues in the CDR3. Looked up from germline, CDR1 is SGHNT and CDR2 is YYREEE (reference sequence). V lost 5 bases and J 2 bases, leaving 14 bases between the germline ends. DNA for the CDR3: TGTGCCAGCAGTTTTGGGACTGGGGCCTACGAGCAGTACTTC. It codes for CASSFGTGAYEQYF.

The CDR3 nucleotides are TGTGCCAGCAGCGTAGCTCCGGGGGGGCAAGAGACCCAGTACTTC. Residues: CASSVAPGGQETQYF. This sequence joins TRBV9 and TRBJ2-5; 8 bases line up with TRBD2. The CDR3 covers 15 residues. Trimming took 0 bases from V and 2 from J; bases not matched to a gene: 3. Germline CDR1 is SGDLS and CDR2 is YYNGEE.

A few counts support this clone. The V and J genes are TRBV11-2 and TRBJ2-7, with a tentative D call TRBD2 (5 bases). Trimming removed 8 bases at V and 3 bases at J, with 14 bases between. CDR3 length: 13 residues. The germline gives CDR1 SGHAT, CDR2 FQNNGV. The CDR3 DNA sequence: TGTGCCAGCCGGCGGGTCGGCAACTACGAGCAGTACTTC. Encoded protein: CASRRVGNYEQYF.

V usage is TRBV4-2 and J usage is TRBJ2-7, with 8 nucleotides matching TRBD2. Germline V gives CDR1 LGHNA, CDR2 YNFKEQ. The CDR3 is made up of 18 amino acids. Trimming removed 0 bases from V and 2 bases from J; junction bases left unmatched: 12. CDR3 protein: CASSQDWGSGDRPYEQYF. The CDR3 nucleotides read TGTGCCAGCAGCCAAGATTGGGGTAGCGGGGACCGACCCTACGAGCAGTACTTC.

The genes are TRBV15 and TRBJ2-1; the D gene is possibly TRBD1 (6 bases). The CDR3 has 15 residues. The V end was cut by 1 base, the J end by 5 bases, with 12 bases between. Germline V CDR1 and CDR2: LNHNV, YYDKDF (reference sequence). CDR3 sequence reads: CATSRGGLGNNEQFF. The CDR3 DNA sequence: TGTGCCACCAGCAGAGGGGGGCTAGGGAACAATGAGCAGTTCTTC.

The DNA of the CDR3 is TGTGCCAGTAGTACTCGACTAGCGGGAATAGTAGATGAGCAGTTCTTC. Translation: CASSTRLAGIVDEQFF. The chain uses TRBV19 and TRBJ2-1; TRBD2 matches 11 bases. Germline V gene sequence: CDR1 LNHDA, CDR2 SQIVND (reference sequence). V was pared by 4 bases and J by 8 bases, with 10 bases of the junction left unmatched. The CDR3 is 16 residues long.

This rearrangement joins TRBV13 to TRBJ2-2; D gene uncertain. Germline V lookup: CDR1 PRHDT, CDR2 FYEKMQ (reference sequence). There are 16 residues in the CDR3. The V gene lost 0 bases and the J gene lost 2 bases, with 10 bases spanning the gap. The DNA of the CDR3 is TGTGCCAGCAGCTTAGGCCTGGGCACTAACACCGGGGAGCTGTTTTTT. This sequence encodes CASSLGLGTNTGELFF.

This clone has more than one count but fewer than ten. The chain combines TRBV19 with TRBJ1-1; D is perhaps TRBD1 (6 bases). This CDR3 is built from 15 residues. Germline V gives CDR1 LNHDA, CDR2 SQIVND (reference sequence). Trimming stripped 1 base from V and 1 base from J, with 10 bases between. CDR3 sequence (DNA): TGTGCCAGTAGTATAGGGGGGGGCCGGAACACTGAAGCTTTCTTT. Translation gives CASSIGGGRNTEAFF.

The chain links TRBV28 to TRBJ1-2, with D uncertain. This CDR3 comprises 16 residues. The V and J ends lost 6 bases and 4 bases respectively, with 21 bases between them. CDR1 and CDR2 from the germline V gene are MDHEN and SYDVKM. The CDR3 is CASRPVTTLEGYGYTF. CDR3 DNA: TGTGCCAGCAGACCCGTGACAACACTAGAGGGCTATGGCTACACCTTC.

V gene TRBV5-1 combines with J gene TRBJ1-3, with D perhaps TRBD1 (5 bases). The CDR3 is made up of 16 amino acids. V dropped 4 bases and J dropped 0 bases, with 14 bases sitting between them. Germline V gives CDR1 SGHRS, CDR2 YFSETQ. The CDR3: CASSLTGLTSGNTIYF. DNA of the CDR3: TGCGCCAGCAGCCTTACAGGCCTGACCTCTGGAAACACCATATATTTT.

This clone was observed a single time. The CDR3 here is CASSGGTLNNSPLHF. CDR3 sequence (DNA): TGCGCCAGCAGCGGGGGGACGCTCAATAATTCACCCCTCCACTTT. The rearrangement links TRBV5-1 to TRBJ1-6, with D possibly TRBD1 on 5 matching bases. V was clipped by 4 bases and J by 5 bases, with 13 bases between them. CDR3 length: 15 amino acids. Germline lookup yields CDR1 SGHRS and CDR2 YFSETQ.

CDR3 loop: CATRDGGLSNYGYTF. The DNA of the CDR3 is TGTGCCACCAGGGACGGCGGACTATCTAACTATGGCTACACCTTC. The chain is built from TRBV6-5 and TRBJ1-2; D perhaps matches TRBD1 (5 bases). CDR3 length: 15 residues. V was clipped by 10 bases and J by 0 bases, with 18 bases between them. Germline CDR1 is MNHEY and CDR2 is SVGAGI.

The chain couples TRBV28 to TRBJ1-2, with D possibly matching TRBD1 (5 bases). There are 12 residues in the CDR3. The V and J ends lost 6 bases and 7 bases respectively, with 12 bases between them. The germline CDR1 and CDR2 sequences are MDHEN and SYDVKM. The CDR3 nucleotides read TGTGCCAGCAGACTGATGGGACTTGGCTACACCTTC. Its protein is CASRLMGLGYTF.

On this clone: One base away lies a much larger clone, so this may be a sequencing read error. Other DNA sequences from this sample encode an identical CDR3 as well. CDR3 residues: CASSLTRTSGGETQYF. The CDR3 bases are TGTGCCAGCAGTTTAACTAGGACTAGCGGAGGAGAGACCCAATACTTC. The chain links TRBV6-5 to TRBJ2-5, with 10 nucleotides matching TRBD2. The V gene's germline CDR1 is MNHEY and CDR2 SVGAGI. The length of the CDR3 is 16 residues.

This clone was detected only once. This chain joins TRBV6-4 and TRBJ2-1; D unresolved. V was pared by 0 bases and J by 13 bases, with 16 bases between. This CDR3 spans 14 amino acids. Per germline, CDR1 MRHNA and CDR2 SNTAGT. The CDR3 protein is CASSDSVGQNPQFF. As DNA, the CDR3 is TGTGCCAGCAGTGACTCAGTTGGTCAGAACCCCCAGTTCTTC.

The CDR3 coding sequence is TGTGCTAGTGGTGGCGGGGGGGGCGTTCGCACTGAAGCTTTCTTT. Protein sequence: CASGGGGGVRTEAFF. This chain joins TRBV12-5 and TRBJ1-1; D may be TRBD1 (6 bases). CDR1 and CDR2 (germline): LGHNT, FRNRAP. CDR3 length: 15 amino acids. V was trimmed by 5 bases and J by 4 bases, leaving 17 bases between them.

This sequence joins TRBV28 and TRBJ1-5, with D possibly being TRBD1 (5 bases). CDR3 length: 16 amino acids. The ends were cut back, 8 bases at V and 7 bases at J, with 24 bases in the middle. CDR1 is MDHEN and CDR2 is SYDVKM in the germline V gene. For the CDR3, the DNA is TGTGCCAGCGGGACTCTTATGGGCCCCTTGCGGCAGCCCCAGCATTTT. Its protein is CASGTLMGPLRQPQHF.

This chain links TRBV27 with TRBJ1-2; 8 nucleotides agree with TRBD1. Germline V gives CDR1 MNHEY, CDR2 SMNVEV (reference sequence). The CDR3 spans 16 residues. Trimming removed 6 bases from V and 8 bases from J; junction bases left unmatched: 17. The CDR3 region is CASSPPSARGLGGYTF. CDR3 bases: TGTGCCAGCAGCCCACCCTCGGCCAGGGGGCTGGGGGGCTACACCTTC.

The J gene is TRBJ2-3, the V gene TRBV10-3; possible D gene TRBD2, 7 bases. Germline V gene sequence: CDR1 ENHRY, CDR2 SYGVKD. The CDR3 loop spans 14 amino acids. Trimming pared 8 bases from V and 3 bases from J, leaving 15 bases between. The CDR3 DNA sequence: TGTGCCATCTCGGAGGGGGGGCCAACAGATACGCAGTATTTT. This translates into CAISEGGPTDTQYF.

The genes are TRBV2 and TRBJ2-5, with no clear D. Germline loops: CDR1 SNHLY, CDR2 FYNNEI. V gave up 2 bases and J gave up 5 bases, with 12 bases separating them. This CDR3 has 14 amino acids. DNA for the CDR3: TGTGCCAGCAGTGAATTTGCCGAGTGGGAGACCCAGTACTTC. It codes for CASSEFAEWETQYF.

The chain joins TRBV3-1 (or the pseudogene TRBV3-2) to TRBJ2-2; D may be TRBD1 (6 bases). In germline, CDR1 is LGHDT, CDR2 YNNKEL (reference sequence). V lost 4 bases and J lost 5, with 17 bases in between. The CDR3 is 16 amino acids. CDR3 in amino acids: CASSRRTAQGTGELFF. CDR3 nucleotide sequence: TGTGCCAGCAGCCGGAGGACAGCCCAGGGAACCGGGGAGCTGTTTTTT.

The chain joins TRBV5-1 to TRBJ1-1, with a possible D match to TRBD1 (5 bases). With 0 bases removed from V and 2 bases from J, the gap between germline ends came to 8 bases. CDR3 length: 14 residues. Germline-derived CDR1 and CDR2 are SGHRS and YFSETQ. The chain's CDR3 is CASSLEGLNTEAFF. The CDR3 DNA is TGCGCCAGCAGCTTGGAGGGACTCAACACTGAAGCTTTCTTT.

The genes are TRBV7-6 and TRBJ1-3; 10 nucleotides line up with TRBD1. Germline V CDR1 and CDR2: SGHVS, FNYEAQ. The J segment lost 6 bases and the V segment lost 4 bases, leaving 6 bases of the junction unmatched. This CDR3 comprises 15 residues. The DNA of the CDR3 is TGTGCCAGCAGCTCCGGGACAGGGGTTGAAAACACCATATATTTT. This codes for CASSSGTGVENTIYF.

The gene calls are TRBV20-1 and TRBJ2-1, with D possibly being TRBD2 (5 bases). V was shortened by 3 bases and J by 10 bases, with 16 bases between the two germline ends. In germline, CDR1 is DFQATT, CDR2 SNEGSKA (reference sequence). CDR3 length: 13 amino acids. The CDR3 region has the DNA TGCAGTGCTAGTAGGCTAGCCCGGGGAGAGCAGTTCTTC. Translating gives CSASRLARGEQFF.

The table lists this clone with a count of one. The chain employs TRBV19 and TRBJ1-1; no reliable D call. The CDR3 consists of 14 residues. Trimming stripped 6 bases from V and 0 bases from J, with 11 bases between. Germline values: CDR1 LNHDA, CDR2 SQIVND (reference sequence). The CDR3 DNA sequence: TGTGCCAGTAGCAGGACTTACCTGAACACTGAAGCTTTCTTT. Translating it yields CASSRTYLNTEAFF.

A few counts support this clone. The chain links TRBV7-8 to TRBJ2-1; D is unresolved. This CDR3 is built from 11 residues. Germline V CDR1 and CDR2: SGHVS, FQNEAQ. V was cut by 5 bases and J by 10 bases, with 9 bases left in between. CDR3 protein: CASSPLTEQFF. CDR3 sequence (DNA): TGTGCCAGCAGCCCACTAACGGAGCAGTTCTTC.

The genes are TRBV24-1 and TRBJ2-3, with TRBD2 matching over 11 bases. This CDR3 comprises 16 residues. Unmatched junction bases numbered 3, after V lost 4 bases and J lost 1 base. Germline V gene data show CDR1 as KGHDR and CDR2 as SFDVKD. The DNA of the CDR3 is TGTGCCACCAGTGACCTACTAGCGGGGGGCACAGATACGCAGTATTTT. It translates to CATSDLLAGGTDTQYF.